These 10 T cell receptor beta chains were sequenced from one sample in a study of shared clonotypes between healthy human individuals. Sequenced by immunoSEQ multiplex PCR; TCRdb stores in-frame clones only, minus some. The table lists some 700,000 clones, about nine tenths of them singletons, with roughly 36% in the top ten. The sample consisted of memory CD8+ T cells from PBMCs. Indicated subset: CD45RO+ cells pooled with CCR7-negative TemRA cells. These receptors originate from a man aged 18 to 29 in good health. Some clones in this sample may be carry-over from other donors' samples.

This rearrangement joins TRBV7-9 to TRBJ1-3; tentative D call: TRBD1 (5 bases). CDR3 length: 15 amino acids. In germline, CDR1 is SEHNR, CDR2 FQNEAQ (reference sequence). V dropped 0 bases and J dropped 2 bases, with 8 bases sitting between them. The CDR3 protein is CASSLAGDAGNTIYF. The CDR3 bases are TGTGCCAGCAGCTTAGCAGGGGATGCTGGAAACACCATATATTTT.

The rearrangement joins TRBV9 to TRBJ1-3; D is possibly TRBD1 (5 bases). The CDR3 runs 14 residues. Trimming stripped 3 bases from V and 0 bases from J, with 7 bases between. The V gene's germline CDR1 is SGDLS and CDR2 YYNGEE. The CDR3 DNA follows: TGTGCCAGCAGCGCCGGGGGCTCTGGAAACACCATATATTTT. This sequence encodes CASSAGGSGNTIYF.

This clone was detected ten times or more. The rearrangement joins TRBV9 to TRBJ2-1, with TRBD2 matching over 9 bases. CDR1 is SGDLS, CDR2 YYNGEE, per germline. The length of the CDR3 is 16 residues. Germline trimming cut 0 bases from V and 4 bases from J; bases unmatched to any gene: 5. The CDR3 region is CASSVDGLASYNEQFF. CDR3 nucleotides: TGTGCCAGCAGCGTAGATGGACTAGCGTCTTACAATGAGCAGTTCTTC.

V and J are TRBV9 and TRBJ2-7, with TRBD2 matching over 12 bases. Unmatched junction bases numbered 11, after V lost 0 bases and J lost 4 bases. Germline V gene sequence: CDR1 SGDLS, CDR2 YYNGEE. The CDR3 loop spans 18 amino acids. The CDR3 nucleotides are TGTGCCAGCAGCGTAGAGCCTAGCGGGAGGGCCCTTGGATACGAGCAGTACTTC. Its protein is CASSVEPSGRALGYEQYF.

The rearrangement links TRBV7-9 to TRBJ2-3; D unclear. Trimming took off 6 bases at V and 2 bases at J, with 18 bases between the two ends. The CDR3 contains 16 residues. Germline CDR1 and CDR2: SEHNR and FQNEAQ (reference sequence). Here the CDR3 reads CASSHESSSYTDTQYF. CDR3 DNA sequence: TGTGCCAGCAGTCATGAGTCCAGTTCTTACACAGATACGCAGTATTTT. Based on the CDR3 plus reference TRBV7-9 and TRBJ2-3, the full variable domain is DTGVSQNPRHKITKRGQNVTFRCDPISEHNRLYWYRQTLGQGPEFLTYFQNEAQLEKSRLLSDRFSAERPKGSFSTLEIQRTEQGDSAMYLCASSHESSSYTDTQYFGPGTRLTVL.

V and J are TRBV27 and TRBJ1-2; maybe TRBD1 (5 bases). The CDR3 has 14 residues. Per the germline V gene, CDR1 is MNHEY and CDR2 is SMNVEV (reference sequence). V lost 1 base and J 8 bases, leaving 14 bases between the germline ends. The CDR3 sequence: CASSLLGGNGGYTF. The CDR3 bases are TGTGCCAGCAGTTTATTGGGGGGAAACGGGGGCTACACCTTC.

The chain uses TRBV19 and TRBJ2-1; tentatively, D is TRBD1 or TRBD2 (5 bases each). The CDR3 spans 13 residues. The germline V and J ends were trimmed by 3 bases and 6 bases, with 9 bases remaining between them. Per the germline V gene, CDR1 is LNHDA and CDR2 is SQIVND (reference sequence). The CDR3 DNA sequence: TGTGCCAGTAGTATCGGGGCAGCCAATGAGCAGTTCTTC. It yields the protein CASSIGAANEQFF.

The genes are TRBV4-1 and TRBJ1-2, with D perhaps matching TRBD1 (5 bases). The V end was cut by 1 base, the J end by 0 bases, with 15 bases between. The CDR3 length is 17 residues. The germline V gene has CDR1 MGHRA and CDR2 YSYEKL. The CDR3 DNA follows: TGCGCCAGCAGCCAAGTTACGGGACGGTTAGCTAACTATGGCTACACCTTC. This translates into CASSQVTGRLANYGYTF.

The gene calls are TRBV15 and TRBJ1-5; D may be TRBD1 (6 bases). V dropped 6 bases and J dropped 5 bases, with 20 bases sitting between them. The CDR3 is 16 amino acids. Per the germline V gene, CDR1 is LNHNV and CDR2 is YYDKDF (reference sequence). CDR3 residues: CATRISPWGRDQPQHF. CDR3 nucleotides: TGTGCCACCAGGATTAGCCCCTGGGGGCGCGATCAGCCCCAGCATTTT.

This clone showed up just a few times. The gene calls are TRBV28 and TRBJ1-5; possible D gene TRBD1, 5 bases. There are 16 residues in the CDR3. From germline, CDR1 is MDHEN and CDR2 SYDVKM. The V end was cut by 5 bases, the J end by 2 bases, with 16 bases between. As DNA, the CDR3 is TGTGCCAGCAGTATTGGATTCGGGGGGGGCAATCAGCCCCAGCATTTT. This encodes CASSIGFGGGNQPQHF.